The 13 T cell receptor beta chains given below trace back to one sample, sequenced in a study of PD-L1 blockade in urothelial cancer. Stated time point: peripheral blood 6 weeks after treatment start. Here immunoSEQ multiplex PCR was the method, and the copy in TCRdb shows in-frame clones only, minus some. The sample lists tens of thousands of clones, around 82% occurring once. The sequenced sample was PBMCs, obtained around atezolizumab (anti-PD-L1) treatment. Every receptor here comes from a man in his fifties or sixties with urothelial cancer.

This clone showed up just a few times. The chain is built from TRBV7-8 and TRBJ1-5; the match to TRBD1 covers 7 bases. Trimming at V came to 4 bases and at J to 2 bases, leaving 8 bases not matched to a gene. The CDR3 is 16 amino acids. From germline, CDR1 is SGHVS and CDR2 FQNEAQ. The CDR3 DNA follows: TGTGCCAGCAGCTCCAGCGGACAGGTCGGCAATCAGCCCCAGCATTTT. This sequence encodes CASSSSGQVGNQPQHF.

The chain joins TRBV28 to TRBJ2-7, with 9 bases fitting TRBD1. V trimming: 2 bases; J trimming: 3 bases; junction bases outside the gene matches: 8. Germline V gives CDR1 MDHEN, CDR2 SYDVKM. The CDR3 length is 16 residues. The CDR3 sequence is CASSLLGTGTNYEQYF. CDR3 nucleotide sequence: TGTGCCAGCAGTTTACTCGGGACAGGGACCAACTACGAGCAGTACTTC.

The chain has TRBV19 and TRBJ1-2, with 7 nucleotides matching TRBD1. V gave up 8 bases and J gave up 5 bases; unmatched junction bases: 26. CDR1 and CDR2 from the germline V gene are LNHDA and SQIVND (reference sequence). The CDR3 is 19 residues long. CDR3 nucleotide sequence: TGTGCCAGTGCCGCTTCGTGGTCGGGACAGATAATCTGGGGGTATGGCTACACCTTC. Translation gives CASAASWSGQIIWGYGYTF. The complete variable domain, with remaining parts taken from reference TRBV19 and TRBJ1-2, reads DGGITQSPKYLFRKEGQNVTLSCEQNLNHDAMYWYRQDPGQGLRLIYYSQIVNDFQKGDIAEGYSVSREKKESFPLTVTSAQKNPTAFYLCASAASWSGQIIWGYGYTFGSGTRLTVV.

The gene calls are TRBV6-1 and TRBJ2-3; TRBD1 agrees at 8 bases. The ends lost 2 bases at V and 4 bases at J; junction bases unmatched: 5. The germline V gene has CDR1 MNHNS and CDR2 SASEGT. The CDR3 sequence is 15 residues long. Here the CDR3 reads CASSESTGGADTQYF. CDR3 coding DNA: TGTGCCAGCAGTGAATCCACAGGGGGTGCAGATACGCAGTATTTT.

The chain combines TRBV19 with TRBJ2-2, with 8 bases fitting TRBD2. Losses at the gene ends were 3 bases for V and 1 base for J; bases not matched to a gene: 7. The germline V gene encodes CDR1 LNHDA and CDR2 SQIVND (reference sequence). The CDR3 covers 17 residues. DNA of the CDR3: TGTGCCAGTAGTATGATCGGGGGGGCGCGGAACACCGGGGAGCTGTTTTTT. It yields the protein CASSMIGGARNTGELFF.

This chain joins TRBV11-2 and TRBJ2-3; the D gene is possibly TRBD2 (6 bases). V was shortened by 3 bases and J by 1 base, with 8 bases between the two germline ends. CDR1 and CDR2 (germline): SGHAT, FQNNGV. This CDR3 spans 14 amino acids. CDR3 in DNA: TGTGCCAGCAGCTTCGCTAGCGGCACAGATACGCAGTATTTT. Its translation is CASSFASGTDTQYF.

This clone appeared a few times. V usage is TRBV11-2 and J usage is TRBJ1-5; 12 bases line up with TRBD1. The CDR3 has 16 residues. The trim removed 6 bases at V and 1 base at J, leaving 4 bases unmatched. From germline, CDR1 is SGHAT and CDR2 FQNNGV. The CDR3 region is CASSKGQGASNQPQHF. The CDR3 bases are TGTGCCAGCAGTAAGGGACAGGGGGCAAGCAATCAGCCCCAGCATTTT.

There are a few counts of this clone. The chain has TRBV28 and TRBJ1-2; 7 nucleotides agree with TRBD1. In germline, CDR1 is MDHEN, CDR2 SYDVKM. After removal of 10 bases from V and 8 bases from J, the junction contained 10 bases not matched to a gene. The CDR3 covers 12 residues. CDR3 amino acids: CATLPGQKGYTF. In nucleotides, the CDR3 is TGTGCCACCCTACCGGGACAGAAAGGCTACACCTTC.

The chain uses TRBV11-3 and TRBJ2-1; weak D call: TRBD2 (6 bases). The CDR3 has 15 amino acids. Germline V lookup: CDR1 SGHNT, CDR2 YENEEA. The ends were cut back, 4 bases at V and 1 base at J, with 11 bases in the middle. The CDR3 DNA reads as TGTGCCAGCAGCTCCGGGAGTCTGTCCTACAATGAGCAGTTCTTC. The encoded protein is CASSSGSLSYNEQFF.

The chain links TRBV30 to TRBJ1-4; TRBD1 might be the D (5 bases). The germline V and J ends were trimmed by 0 bases and 5 bases, with 7 bases remaining between them. CDR1 GTSNPN and CDR2 SVGIG come from the germline V gene (reference sequence). CDR3 length: 13 amino acids. The CDR3 loop is CAWSVQENEKLFF. The CDR3 region has the DNA TGTGCCTGGAGTGTACAGGAGAATGAAAAACTGTTTTTT.

This sequence joins TRBV4-1 and TRBJ2-7; TRBD1 is a possible D gene (6 bases). From germline, CDR1 is MGHRA and CDR2 YSYEKL. Trimming pared 1 base from V and 0 bases from J, leaving 16 bases between. The CDR3 is made up of 17 amino acids. CDR3 nucleotide sequence: TGCGCCAGCAGCCAAGGTTACGGGACACGGGCCTCCTACGAGCAGTACTTC. Its translation is CASSQGYGTRASYEQYF.

The chain couples TRBV28 to TRBJ2-7; 7 nucleotides align to TRBD1. V was clipped by 4 bases and J by 0 bases; unmatched bases: 9. This CDR3 contains 16 residues. CDR1 and CDR2 from the germline V gene are MDHEN and SYDVKM. This chain's CDR3 is CASSSSFRTGSYEQYF. The CDR3 DNA follows: TGTGCCAGCAGTTCTAGTTTTCGGACAGGCTCCTACGAGCAGTACTTC.

V usage is TRBV15 and J usage is TRBJ2-2; 14 nucleotides align to TRBD2. V lost 5 bases and J lost 7; bases outside the gene matches: 15. This CDR3 contains 19 residues. Germline V gene data show CDR1 as LNHNV and CDR2 as YYDKDF (reference sequence). The CDR3: CATSRALPGLAGEGGELFF. DNA of the CDR3: TGTGCCACCAGCCGCGCTTTACCGGGACTAGCGGGGGAGGGCGGGGAGCTGTTTTTT.